Listed here are 17 T cell receptor beta chains from one sample, sequenced in a study of cytomegalovirus exposure and HLA in healthy donors. The PCR employed 60 Vbeta primers together with 13 Jbeta primers. Profiled with immunoSEQ multiplex PCR; TCRdb holds only in-frame clones, not every one. The sample holds 95,000 to 150,000 clones, 65% to 80% seen once. Source material: PBMCs. These receptors came from a woman aged 40 to 55 in good health and CMV-seropositive.

This sequence joins TRBV4-3 and TRBJ2-4, with a weak D call TRBD1 (6 bases). Germline V gene sequence: CDR1 LGHNA, CDR2 YSLEER. V lost 0 bases to trimming and J lost 2 bases, with 8 bases between them. The length of the CDR3 is 15 residues. This chain's CDR3 is CASSQDRGSKNIQYF. The CDR3 region has the DNA TGCGCCAGCAGCCAAGACAGGGGATCCAAAAACATTCAGTACTTC.

The V gene is TRBV9, the J gene TRBJ2-5, with TRBD1 matching 7 bases. Germline-derived CDR1 and CDR2 are SGDLS and YYNGEE. The CDR3 runs to 15 residues. J gave up 3 bases and V 4 bases, and 9 bases lay outside the gene matches. The CDR3: CASSLRGQGEETQYF. CDR3 bases: TGTGCCAGCAGCCTACGGGGCCAGGGGGAAGAGACCCAGTACTTC.

CDR3 in DNA: TGTGCCAGTAGTATTCTCCTGGGAGGGGGTACCGGGAACACTGAAGCTTTCTTT. This gives the protein CASSILLGGGTGNTEAFF. The chain has TRBV19 and TRBJ1-1; D possibly corresponds to TRBD1 (6 bases). The V and J ends lost 3 bases and 1 base respectively, with 21 bases between them. The CDR3 has 18 residues. Germline values: CDR1 LNHDA, CDR2 SQIVND (reference sequence).

The chain employs TRBV7-3 and TRBJ2-4; D is undetermined. Germline CDR1 and CDR2: SGHTA and FQGTGA. V lost 4 bases and J lost 6, with 13 bases in between. This CDR3 has 14 residues. The chain's CDR3 is CASSSRPGSNIQYF. The CDR3 DNA sequence: TGTGCCAGCAGCTCACGTCCAGGATCAAACATTCAGTACTTC.

This chain links TRBV15 with TRBJ1-3; TRBD1 agrees at 12 bases. Germline CDR1 is LNHNV and CDR2 is YYDKDF (reference sequence). This CDR3 has 15 amino acids. Trimming cost V 3 bases and J 7 bases; bases outside gene matches: 4. The chain's CDR3 is CATSSPGQGANTIYF. The CDR3 bases are TGTGCCACCAGCAGTCCGGGACAGGGGGCTAACACCATATATTTT.

The chain recombines TRBV6-1 with TRBJ2-3; perhaps TRBD2 as D (5 bases). V lost 5 bases and J 2 bases, leaving 11 bases between the germline ends. CDR3 length: 14 residues. Per the germline V gene, CDR1 is MNHNS and CDR2 is SASEGT. The CDR3, as DNA: TGTGCCAGCAGTCCAGGAGGTATCACAGATACGCAGTATTTT. Translation gives CASSPGGITDTQYF.

The V and J genes are TRBV6-5 and TRBJ1-1; D unclear. The germline V gene has CDR1 MNHEY and CDR2 SVGAGI. Deletions cut 5 bases from V and 5 bases from J, with 18 bases between. The CDR3 sequence is 15 residues long. The CDR3 spells CASSRTLGRSTEAFF. The CDR3 DNA follows: TGTGCCAGCAGTCGAACCCTGGGCCGATCGACTGAAGCTTTCTTT.

The DNA of the CDR3 is TGTGCCAGCAGCACTAGTCCCCAGCTAGCTAGCTCCTACAATGAGCAGTTCTTC. Translated: CASSTSPQLASSYNEQFF. The chain recombines TRBV7-2 with TRBJ2-1; D is perhaps TRBD2 (5 bases). The germline V gene encodes CDR1 SGHTA and CDR2 FQGNSA. This CDR3 has 18 residues. V gave up 5 bases and J gave up 0 bases, with 20 bases separating them.

The chain has TRBV5-8 and TRBJ2-1; D perhaps matches TRBD1 (5 bases). The V gene's germline CDR1 is SGHTS and CDR2 YDEGEE. CDR3 size: 17 residues. V gave up 4 bases and J gave up 7 bases, with 24 bases separating them. The CDR3 spells CASSLWSSRRVQNEQFF. In DNA, the CDR3 is TGTGCCAGCAGCCTATGGTCCTCACGCAGGGTCCAGAATGAGCAGTTCTTC.

V and J are TRBV4-2 and TRBJ1-5; 9 nucleotides match TRBD1. The CDR3 has 20 residues. CDR1 is LGHNA and CDR2 is YNFKEQ in the germline V gene. V dropped 4 bases and J dropped 0; count of bases not matched to a gene: 16. The CDR3 nucleotides read TGTGCCAGCAGCCCAGCCCCAGCCGGGACAGGGACATATAGCAATCAGCCCCAGCATTTT. Its protein product is CASSPAPAGTGTYSNQPQHF.

The chain has TRBV11-2 and TRBJ1-6; TRBD1 agrees at 11 bases. Germline CDR1 reads SGHAT; CDR2 reads FQNNGV. This CDR3 spans 17 amino acids. V was clipped by 8 bases and J by 0 bases; unmatched bases: 6. The CDR3 DNA sequence: TGTGCCAGCGGGACAGGGGGAACGAGCTCCTATAATTCACCCCTCCACTTT. Its protein is CASGTGGTSSYNSPLHF.

This clone has just one count. V is TRBV5-6 and J is TRBJ1-2; D not certain. Trimming took 0 bases from V and 3 from J, leaving 12 bases between them. The CDR3 has 15 amino acids. Germline V lookup: CDR1 SGHDT, CDR2 YYEEEE. This CDR3 reads CASSLAVGAHYGYTF. CDR3 nucleotide sequence: TGTGCCAGCAGCTTGGCCGTCGGAGCTCACTATGGCTACACCTTC.

Note on this clone: Other DNA sequences in the same sample also yield this CDR3. The chain has TRBV4-2 and TRBJ2-3; 8 bases are a match to TRBD2. CDR1 and CDR2 from the germline V gene are LGHNA and YNFKEQ. This CDR3 has 15 residues. The ends lost 0 bases at V and 3 bases at J; junction bases unmatched: 2. The CDR3 region has the DNA TGTGCCAGCAGCCAAGAGGCGGGAGGTACAGATACGCAGTATTTT. Amino acid sequence: CASSQEAGGTDTQYF.

This chain links TRBV5-1 with TRBJ1-3; 7 bases align to TRBD1. With V trimmed by 3 bases and J by 0 bases, 6 bases remained unmatched. The CDR3 totals 16 residues. The V gene's germline CDR1 is SGHRS and CDR2 YFSETQ. The CDR3 spells CASSWGDSPSGNTIYF. CDR3 in DNA: TGCGCCAGCAGCTGGGGGGACAGCCCCTCTGGAAACACCATATATTTT.

V gene TRBV7-3 combines with J gene TRBJ2-1, with 9 bases fitting TRBD2. The CDR3 is 16 amino acids. The trim removed 0 bases at V and 3 bases at J, leaving 3 bases unmatched. Germline assignment: CDR1 SGHTA and CDR2 FQGTGA. CDR3 in DNA: TGTGCCAGCAGCTTAACAGCGGGGGGAGGCTACAATGAGCAGTTCTTC. Its protein product is CASSLTAGGGYNEQFF. Filled out from reference TRBV7-3 and TRBJ2-1, the complete variable domain reads GAGVSQTPSNKVTEKGKYVELRCDPISGHTALYWYRQSLGQGPEFLIYFQGTGAADDSGLPNDRFFAVRPEGSVSTLKIQRTERGDSAVYLCASSLTAGGGYNEQFFGPGTRLTVL.

This clone was detected a few times. The V and J genes are TRBV6-5 and TRBJ1-1; TRBD1 matches 7 bases. The germline CDR1 and CDR2 sequences are MNHEY and SVGAGI. The trim removed 0 bases at V and 3 bases at J, leaving 7 bases unmatched. The CDR3 totals 16 residues. The CDR3 DNA reads TGTGCCAGCAGTTACTCCCTCTTTACAGGGGACACTGAAGCTTTCTTT. It codes for CASSYSLFTGDTEAFF.

V and J are TRBV12-2 and TRBJ2-7; TRBD2 is the table's D call, not checked against the DNA. TRBV12-2 counts as a pseudogene. CDR3 length: 15 residues. CDR3 in DNA: TGTGCAAGTCGTTTAAAGGGCGGGTCCAGGAGCGAGCAGTACTTC. It is translated as CASRLKGGSRSEQYF.